Here is one T cell receptor beta chain with its context. The length of the CDR3 is 12 residues. Germline CDR1 reads MNHEY; CDR2 reads SVGAGI. V lost 6 bases and J lost 6; bases outside the gene matches: 3. Sequencing used immunoSEQ multiplex PCR; TCRdb keeps in-frame clones, though not all of them. The table lists just over 350,000 clones, more than 75% of them singletons, with approximately 3% in the top ten. The record originates from a study of blood T cell repertoires in COVID-19. The TCR was taken from a woman between 25 and 40 years old who had recovered from COVID-19. The V call is TRBV6-5, the J call TRBJ1-2, with TRBD1 matching 8 bases. Sequencing input: PBMCs or T cells enriched from blood (not recorded which). The CDR3 DNA reads TGTGCCAGCAGAGGACAGGGCCATGGCTACACCTTC. It translates to CASRGQGHGYTF.